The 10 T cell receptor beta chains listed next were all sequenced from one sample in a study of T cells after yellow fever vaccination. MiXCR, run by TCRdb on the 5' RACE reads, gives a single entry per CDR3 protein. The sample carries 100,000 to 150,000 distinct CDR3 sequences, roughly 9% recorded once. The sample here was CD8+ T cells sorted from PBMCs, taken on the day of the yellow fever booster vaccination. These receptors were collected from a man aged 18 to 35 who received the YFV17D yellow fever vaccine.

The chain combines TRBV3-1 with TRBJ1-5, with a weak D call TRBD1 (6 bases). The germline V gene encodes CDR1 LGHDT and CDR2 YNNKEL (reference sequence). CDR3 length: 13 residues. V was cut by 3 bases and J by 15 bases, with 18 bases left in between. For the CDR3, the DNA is TGTGCCAGCAGCCACGATTTTACAGGGTACAGGCATTTT. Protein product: CASSHDFTGYRHF. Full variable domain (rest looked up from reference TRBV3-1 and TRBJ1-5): DTAVSQTPKYLVTQMGNDKSIKCEQNLGHDTMYWYKQDSKKFLKIMFSYNNKELIINETVPNRFSPKSPDKAHLNLHINSLELGDSAVYFCASSHDFTGYRHFGDGTRLSIL.

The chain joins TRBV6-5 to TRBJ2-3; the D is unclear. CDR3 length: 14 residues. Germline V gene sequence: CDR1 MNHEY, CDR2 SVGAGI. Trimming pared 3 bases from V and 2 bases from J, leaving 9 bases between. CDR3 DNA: TGTGCCAGCAGTTATATGACGTACACAGATACGCAGTATTTT. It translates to CASSYMTYTDTQYF.

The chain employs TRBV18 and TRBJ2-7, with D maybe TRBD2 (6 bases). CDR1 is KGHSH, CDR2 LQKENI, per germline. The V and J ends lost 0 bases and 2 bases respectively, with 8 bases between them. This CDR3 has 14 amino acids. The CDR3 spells CASSPPEGPYEQYF. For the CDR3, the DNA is TGTGCCAGCTCACCACCGGAGGGACCCTACGAGCAGTACTTC.

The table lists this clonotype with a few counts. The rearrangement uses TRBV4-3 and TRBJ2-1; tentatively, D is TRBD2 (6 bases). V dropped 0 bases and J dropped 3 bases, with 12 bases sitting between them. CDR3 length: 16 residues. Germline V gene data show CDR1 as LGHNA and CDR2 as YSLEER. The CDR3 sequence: CASSQDRKGGYNEQFF. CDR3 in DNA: TGCGCCAGCAGCCAAGATCGAAAGGGAGGCTACAATGAGCAGTTCTTC.

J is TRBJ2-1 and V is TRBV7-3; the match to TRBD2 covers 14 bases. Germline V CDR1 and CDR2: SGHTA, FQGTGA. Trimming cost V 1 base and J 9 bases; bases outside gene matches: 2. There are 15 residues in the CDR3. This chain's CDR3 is CASSLNGLAGGEQFF. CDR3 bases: TGTGCCAGCAGCTTAAATGGACTAGCGGGAGGTGAGCAGTTCTTC.

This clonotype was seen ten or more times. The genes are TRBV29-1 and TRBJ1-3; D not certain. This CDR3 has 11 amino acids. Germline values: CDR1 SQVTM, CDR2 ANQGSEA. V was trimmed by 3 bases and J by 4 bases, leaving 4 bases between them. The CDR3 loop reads CSVDAGNTIYF. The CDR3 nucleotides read TGCAGCGTTGACGCGGGAAACACCATATATTTT.

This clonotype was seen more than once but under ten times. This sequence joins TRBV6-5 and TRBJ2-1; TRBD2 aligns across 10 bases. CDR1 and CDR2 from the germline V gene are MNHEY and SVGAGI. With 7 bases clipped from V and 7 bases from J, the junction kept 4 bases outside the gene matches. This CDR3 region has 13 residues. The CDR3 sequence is CASTGTSDNEQFF. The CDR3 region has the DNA TGTGCCAGCACCGGGACTAGCGATAATGAGCAGTTCTTC.

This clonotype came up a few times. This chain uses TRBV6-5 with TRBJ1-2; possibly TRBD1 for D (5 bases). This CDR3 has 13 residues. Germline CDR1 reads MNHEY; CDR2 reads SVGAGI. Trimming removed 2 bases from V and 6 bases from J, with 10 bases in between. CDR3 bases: TGTGCCAGCAGTTACCAGGGCACGAATGGCTACACCTTC. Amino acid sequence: CASSYQGTNGYTF.

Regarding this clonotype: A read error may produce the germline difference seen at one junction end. The CDR3 DNA sequence: TGCGCCAGCAGCCAAGTAGCGGGGGGTCACAACGAGCAGTTCTTC. It codes for CASSQVAGGHNEQFF. The chain links TRBV4-1 to TRBJ2-1, with 10 bases aligning to TRBD2. Germline CDR1 and CDR2: MGHRA and YSYEKL. CDR3 size: 15 residues.

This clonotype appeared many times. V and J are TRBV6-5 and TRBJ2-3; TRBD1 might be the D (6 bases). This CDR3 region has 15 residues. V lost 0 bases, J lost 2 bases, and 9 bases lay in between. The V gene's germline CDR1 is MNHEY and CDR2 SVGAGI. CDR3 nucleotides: TGTGCCAGCAGTTACTCGTTGGGGGCCACAGATACGCAGTATTTT. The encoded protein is CASSYSLGATDTQYF.